This TCR beta chain originates from a study of T cell responses to AZD1222 COVID-19 vaccine. As for the study in general: Analyses pooled second doses at about 4 or about 12 weeks.

General study findings and limits: The study found vaccine-associated CD4 TCRs spanning spike, dominant at 160-218 and 743-854. Spike-specific TCR breadth and depth grew following two AZD1222 doses. Unmutated variant regions are reportedly the target of nearly half of TCRs that are spike-specific.

Method: immunoSEQ multiplex PCR; TCRdb's copy keeps in-frame clones and lacks some. The sample records about 68,000 clones, roughly 88% being singletons. Comment on this clone: What it recognizes is unknown.

Germline V gene data show CDR1 as SGHTS and CDR2 as YDEGEE. The J segment lost 4 bases and the V segment lost 0 bases, leaving 2 bases of the junction unmatched. The CDR3 covers 14 residues. The genes are TRBV5-8 and TRBJ2-3; 7 bases are a match to TRBD2. This TCR was sampled from an adult in good health. The input for sequencing was peripheral blood, taken on day 0 of AZD1222 vaccination. CDR3 DNA sequence: TGTGCCAGCAGCTTGGGACTAGCATCAGATACGCAGTATTTT. Its protein product is CASSLGLASDTQYF. Combining the CDR3 with reference TRBV5-8 and TRBJ2-3 gives the whole variable domain EAGVTQSPTHLIKTRGQQATLRCSPISGHTSVYWYQQALGLGLQFLLWYDEGEERNRGNFPPRFSGRQFPNYSSELNVNALELEDSALYLCASSLGLASDTQYFGPGTRLTVL.